Here is one T cell receptor beta chain with its context. Its antigen is undetermined. The CDR3 is 16 amino acids. Germline CDR1 SGDLS, CDR2 YYNGEE. The V and J ends lost 0 bases and 2 bases respectively, with 15 bases between them. The PCR ran on 60 Vbeta and 13 Jbeta primers. Libraries were prepared by immunoSEQ multiplex PCR; TCRdb keeps only in-frame clonotypes and omits some of them. The table shows about 210,000 clones, with 70% to 90% occurring only once. The data derive from a study of cytomegalovirus exposure and HLA in healthy donors. The wider study: As an earlier analysis found, 180 million or so T cells yielded over 95 million unique TCR beta sequences.

Regarding the study as a whole: Sequencing artifact likely explains a cluster of highly shared sequence variants. According to a later analysis, donors in an Asian-associated ancestry cluster reportedly had fewer N-insertions than the roughly 630-donor mean. In an earlier analysis, most TCR beta V segments were productive about 87% or about 30% of the time.

Sequenced input: PBMCs. The receptor was isolated from a woman aged 25 to 39 in good health and CMV-seronegative. The genes are TRBV9 and TRBJ2-7, with D unclear. CDR3 region: CASSVAVGDNPYEQYF. The CDR3 coding sequence is TGTGCCAGCAGCGTAGCAGTGGGTGACAACCCCTACGAGCAGTACTTC. Full variable domain (rest looked up from reference TRBV9 and TRBJ2-7): DSGVTQTPKHLITATGQRVTLRCSPRSGDLSVYWYQQSLDQGLQFLIQYYNGEERAKGNILERFSAQQFPDLHSELNLSSLELGDSALYFCASSVAVGDNPYEQYFGPGTRLTVT.